The 13 T cell receptor beta chains presented below share a single source sample, sequenced in a study of circulating tumor DNA in untreated peripheral T-cell lymphoma (dated by TCRdb to about 2021). Library preparation was by the immunoSEQ multiplex PCR assay. Sourced from immuneACCESS, this table was stored by TCRdb with only in-frame sequences that have V and J called. A share of the clones is absent; for the studies checked, an unresolved V gene accounts for under half, and the remainder has no known explanation. This sample has thousands of clones in its table, and over 80% of those were observed once. Of the sample, around 2% is held by the ten largest clones. Sequencing input: tumor tissue. These receptors originate from a human donor with peripheral T-cell lymphoma.

The J gene is TRBJ1-2, the V gene TRBV6-8; the match to TRBD1 covers 9 bases. CDR1 MNHGY and CDR2 SAAAGT come from the germline V gene. Trimming removed 5 bases from V and 6 bases from J; junction bases left unmatched: 4. This CDR3 is built from 13 residues. The CDR3 DNA reads TGTGCCAGCAGTATCGGGACAGGGCATGGCTACACCTTC. It encodes CASSIGTGHGYTF.

The V and J genes are TRBV25-1 and TRBJ1-1; weak D call: TRBD1 (6 bases). The V end lost 0 bases, the J end lost 10 bases, and 15 bases lay between the germline ends. Germline values: CDR1 MGHDK, CDR2 SYGVNS. The CDR3 is 14 amino acids. The CDR3 here is CASSEYQGLLGAFF. CDR3 DNA: TGTGCCAGCAGTGAATATCAGGGGCTACTGGGAGCTTTCTTT.

The chain links TRBV1 to TRBJ1-1. TRBV1 counts as a pseudogene. CDR3 length: 14 residues. For the CDR3, the DNA is TGCGCCAGCAGCCAAGGGGCGGGTCACACTGAAGCTTTCTTT. Translating gives CASSQGAGHTEAFF.

V usage is TRBV29-1 and J usage is TRBJ1-1, with D uncertain. Trimming removed 8 bases from V and 3 bases from J, with 16 bases in between. The CDR3 has 13 amino acids. In germline, CDR1 is SQVTM, CDR2 ANQGSEA. CDR3: CSLRGWEHTEAFF. DNA of the CDR3: TGCAGCCTCCGGGGTTGGGAGCACACTGAAGCTTTCTTT.

The chain is built from TRBV9 and TRBJ1-1; 7 bases align to TRBD1. The ends lost 8 bases at V and 3 bases at J; junction bases unmatched: 7. Germline V CDR1 and CDR2: SGDLS, YYNGEE. There are 13 residues in the CDR3. CDR3 sequence (DNA): TGTGCCAGTCAAAGGCAGGGGGACACTGAAGCTTTCTTT. Its translation is CASQRQGDTEAFF.

The chain uses TRBV6-8 and TRBJ1-5; D is uncertain. V was pared by 6 bases and J by 4 bases, with 13 bases between. CDR3 length: 14 residues. The germline CDR1 and CDR2 sequences are MNHGY and SAAAGT. The CDR3, as DNA: TGTGCCAGCAGCAACACGCGGGGAAATCAGCCCCAGCATTTT. It specifies CASSNTRGNQPQHF.

V and J are TRBV29-1 and TRBJ2-5; D is possibly TRBD1 or TRBD2 (5 bases each). CDR1 is SQVTM, CDR2 ANQGSEA, per germline. This CDR3 spans 17 amino acids. Trimming cost V 3 bases and J 5 bases, with 25 bases left between them. In nucleotides, the CDR3 is TGCAGCGTTGATGGGATTCGCCAGGGACGGCCGGGGGAGACCCAGTACTTC. This sequence encodes CSVDGIRQGRPGETQYF.

The chain has TRBV5-1 and TRBJ2-3, with a possible D match to TRBD1 (5 bases). The CDR3 is 14 residues long. Per germline, CDR1 SGHRS and CDR2 YFSETQ. The V end was cut by 3 bases, the J end by 0 bases, with 8 bases between. The CDR3 DNA sequence: TGCGCCAGCAGCTGGACATCTAGCACAGATACGCAGTATTTT. It codes for CASSWTSSTDTQYF.

The gene calls are TRBV19 and TRBJ2-7; D possibly corresponds to TRBD2 (5 bases). The CDR3 has 16 amino acids. Germline V gives CDR1 LNHDA, CDR2 SQIVND (reference sequence). Trimming removed 3 bases at V and 6 bases at J, with 21 bases between. The CDR3 loop is CASSMFGEWSGFEQYF. The DNA of the CDR3 is TGTGCCAGTAGTATGTTTGGGGAGTGGAGCGGTTTCGAGCAGTACTTC.

V is TRBV11-3 and J is TRBJ2-7; TRBD1 aligns across 11 bases. V lost 6 bases to trimming and J lost 2 bases; unmatched junction nucleotides: 6. CDR1 SGHNT and CDR2 YENEEA come from the germline V gene. This CDR3 is built from 15 residues. Written as DNA, the CDR3 is TGTGCCAGCAGGCCGGGACAGGGGGGAACCTACGAGCAGTACTTC. Translation: CASRPGQGGTYEQYF.

This clone was counted only a few times. The chain couples TRBV18 to TRBJ2-5; maybe TRBD2 (5 bases). From germline, CDR1 is KGHSH and CDR2 LQKENI. The CDR3 sequence is 18 residues long. The V gene lost 0 bases and the J gene lost 3 bases, with 20 bases spanning the gap. This chain's CDR3 is CASSPPIGEREGEETQYF. Here the CDR3 DNA reads TGTGCCAGCTCACCACCGATTGGGGAGAGGGAAGGCGAAGAGACCCAGTACTTC.

This clone was seen a few times. The rearrangement links TRBV10-2 to TRBJ2-5; the D is unclear. The CDR3 length is 13 residues. V shed 2 bases and J shed 3 bases, with 7 bases lying between them. The germline V gene encodes CDR1 WSHSY and CDR2 SAAADI. CDR3 nucleotides: TGCGCCAGCAGTGAGGGGGTGGAAGAGACCCAGTACTTC. Its protein product is CASSEGVEETQYF.

The V gene is TRBV11-3, the J gene TRBJ1-1; perhaps TRBD1 as D (6 bases). The CDR3 totals 16 residues. Germline V gene lookup returns CDR1 SGHNT and CDR2 YENEEA. V gave up 4 bases and J gave up 4 bases, with 19 bases separating them. The DNA for the CDR3 is TGTGCCAGCAGCTCTACTAGACCCAAGGGGGGCACTGAAGCTTTCTTT. Translation: CASSSTRPKGGTEAFF.